This paragraph reports one T cell receptor beta chain. The gene symbols are mouse symbols. Read coverage stops 1 residue before the CDR3 terminus; the germline J gene supplies the remainder. Trimming pared 6 bases from V and 3 bases from J, leaving 10 bases between. CDR3 length equals 13 residues. Looked up from germline, CDR1 is SGHND and CDR2 is FRSKSL. This entry is derived from a study of tissue T cells after allogeneic stem cell transplantation. The data were produced by immunoSEQ multiplex PCR, yet TCRdb's version contains in-frame clones alone and is incomplete. This sample carries tens of thousands of clones, approximately 73% of them seen once, and the ten largest clones take around 0.5%.

Sequences were obtained from sorted cells pooled from one or two spleens. The chain couples TRBV15 to TRBJ2-3, with D maybe TRBD2 (6 bases). The receptor comes from a pool of C57BL/6 mice in good health. The CDR3 bases that were read are TGTGCCAGCAGATTTACTGGGGCAGAAACGCTGTAT. Translation: CASRFTGAETLY. The full CDR3 sequence reads CASRFTGAETLYF.